This T cell receptor (beta chain) was recovered during a study of T cell repertoires in cytomegalovirus infection. Study at large: Evidence of both CMV infection and a matching HLA type came from public TCR beta signatures.

The V end was cut by 0 bases, the J end by 5 bases, with 14 bases between. The germline gives CDR1 ENHRY, CDR2 SYGVKD. CDR3 length equals 16 residues. This clonotype has just a few counts. MiXCR was run by TCRdb on the reads, yielding one entry per CDR3 protein. The table includes a few hundred thousand distinct CDR3 sequences, 15% to 20% detected once. The receptor comes from a human donor in good health (CMV status not recorded). Some clones in this sample may be carry-over from other donors' samples. Sequencing was done on a sample of CD8+ T cells from PBMCs. The V gene is TRBV10-3, the J gene TRBJ1-5, with a tentative D call TRBD1 (6 bases). CDR3 protein: CAISESLGQGHQPQHF. The CDR3 DNA reads as TGTGCCATCAGTGAGTCTTTGGGGCAGGGGCATCAGCCCCAGCATTTT.